This T cell receptor (beta chain) originates from a study of identical twins. The V and J ends lost 10 bases and 4 bases respectively, with 11 bases between them. CDR3 length equals 11 residues. Germline V gene sequence: CDR1 WSHSY, CDR2 SAAADI. Study results and caveats: Within cord blood, abundant beta clonotypes carried fewer insertions, but memory repertoires showed no such trend.

About this clonotype itself: Its antigen is still unknown.

TCRdb used MiXCR to reprocess the 5' RACE reads, holding one entry per CDR3 protein. This sample has 500,000 to 650,000 distinct CDR3 sequences, with under 8.5% found just once. These data were likewise used in another study, on yellow fever vaccine responses in identical twins.

The chain uses TRBV10-2 and TRBJ2-7, with a tentative D call TRBD1 (6 bases). The sample consisted of PBMCs. The receptor comes from a woman younger than 35 in good health. The CDR3 bases are TGCGCCACCAGGGACATTTACGAGCAGTACTTC. Its translation: CATRDIYEQYF.